What follows are 21 T cell receptor beta chains derived from one specimen sequenced in a study of vaccination effects on CD4 cells after COVID-19. Which antigens these TCRs recognize remains unknown. The culture ran for approximately 9 days before CD4+ T cells were isolated. Method: immunoSEQ multiplex PCR; TCRdb's copy keeps in-frame clones and lacks some. The repertoire holds 45,000 to 60,000 clones, roughly 76% seen once, with over 9.5% in the top ten. Here the sequenced sample was CD4+ T cells from PBMCs cultured without peptide, taken before COVID-19 vaccination. The receptors shown here come from a human donor who had a prior SARS-CoV-2 infection.

The chain recombines TRBV19 with TRBJ1-6; a possible D gene is TRBD1 (5 bases). V lost 6 bases and J 7 bases, leaving 16 bases between the germline ends. Germline V gene sequence: CDR1 LNHDA, CDR2 SQIVND (reference sequence). This CDR3 region has 15 residues. The CDR3 region is CASSRVRDPNSPLHF. CDR3 sequence (DNA): TGTGCCAGTAGCCGTGTCCGGGACCCAAATTCACCCCTCCACTTT.

This sequence joins TRBV3-1 (or the pseudogene TRBV3-2) and TRBJ1-3; D call uncertain. Germline CDR1 reads LGHDT; CDR2 reads YNNKEL (reference sequence). The CDR3 has 15 amino acids. V was pared by 3 bases and J by 4 bases, with 13 bases between. CDR3 residues: CASSHVSLGGNTIYF. CDR3 coding DNA: TGTGCCAGCAGCCACGTTTCCCTCGGGGGAAACACCATATATTTT.

The V gene is TRBV15, the J gene TRBJ2-5, with D tentatively TRBD2 (6 bases). The germline V gene has CDR1 LNHNV and CDR2 YYDKDF (reference sequence). The CDR3 totals 16 residues. V was shortened by 1 base and J by 5 bases, with 17 bases between the two germline ends. The CDR3 region is CATSRVRFEGTETQYF. In DNA form, the CDR3 reads TGTGCCACCAGCAGAGTGAGGTTCGAGGGGACTGAGACCCAGTACTTC.

The chain couples TRBV6-2 or TRBV6-3 to TRBJ1-5; 7 bases are a match to TRBD1. This CDR3 is built from 18 residues. Looked up from germline, CDR1 is MNHEY and CDR2 is SVGEGT. After removal of 5 bases from V and 1 base from J, the junction contained 14 bases not matched to a gene. CDR3 sequence reads: CASSNRAGTVGSNQPQHF. CDR3 nucleotide sequence: TGTGCCAGCAGTAACAGAGCCGGGACAGTGGGAAGCAATCAGCCCCAGCATTTT.

The CDR3 DNA reads as TGCGCCAGCAGAGAGAGATGGCTTGCGATGCCAGATACGCAGTATTTT. This gives the protein CASRERWLAMPDTQYF. The rearrangement joins TRBV10-2 to TRBJ2-3, with unresolved D. Trimming shortened V by 6 bases and J by 4 bases, and 20 bases separated the two germline ends. CDR1 and CDR2 from the germline V gene are WSHSY and SAAADI. CDR3 length: 16 residues.

This clone has only a few counts. The chain employs TRBV7-9 and TRBJ2-1, with a possible D match to TRBD2 (6 bases). The germline gives CDR1 SEHNR, CDR2 FQNEAQ (reference sequence). The CDR3 contains 15 residues. V lost 5 bases and J lost 0, with 11 bases in between. CDR3: CASSPGGSSYNEQFF. The CDR3 DNA reads TGTGCCAGCAGCCCTGGGGGGAGCTCCTACAATGAGCAGTTCTTC.

CDR3 sequence: CASSRGLAGAREQYF. CDR3 DNA: TGTGCCAGCTCACGGGGACTAGCGGGAGCTAGGGAGCAGTACTTC. This chain links TRBV18 with TRBJ2-7; 14 bases match TRBD2. Trimming removed 4 bases from V and 7 bases from J; junction bases left unmatched: 6. Germline-derived CDR1 and CDR2 are KGHSH and LQKENI. The CDR3 contains 15 residues.

The rearrangement uses TRBV27 and TRBJ1-4; 10 bases line up with TRBD1. CDR1 MNHEY and CDR2 SMNVEV come from the germline V gene (reference sequence). The CDR3 consists of 14 residues. The J segment lost 8 bases and the V segment lost 5 bases, leaving 5 bases of the junction unmatched. Here the CDR3 DNA reads TGTGCCAGCAGTCCCCGGACAGGGGGGGAAAAACTGTTTTTT. Amino acids: CASSPRTGGEKLFF.

The rearrangement uses TRBV7-2 and TRBJ1-6, with 7 bases identical to TRBD1. The CDR3 loop spans 15 amino acids. Germline CDR1 is SGHTA and CDR2 is FQGNSA. The junction had 8 bases not matched to a gene; V was cut back by 5 bases and J by 7 bases. The CDR3, as DNA: TGTGCCAGCAGCCCCTGGACAGGTGTGAATTCACCCCTCCACTTT. Protein product: CASSPWTGVNSPLHF.

This rearrangement joins TRBV19 to TRBJ2-2; D unclear. This CDR3 is 14 amino acids long. Deletions cut 3 bases from V and 4 bases from J, with 9 bases between. Germline CDR1 and CDR2: LNHDA and SQIVND (reference sequence). This CDR3 is CASSMLVSTGELFF. CDR3 DNA sequence: TGTGCCAGTAGTATGTTGGTCTCCACCGGGGAGCTGTTTTTT.

This rearrangement joins TRBV6-2 or TRBV6-3 to TRBJ1-2; 8 nucleotides match TRBD1. V lost 5 bases, J lost 8 bases, and 13 bases stayed unmatched. CDR1 is MNHEY, CDR2 SVGEGT, per germline. The CDR3 totals 15 residues. The CDR3 loop reads CASSRTGQGRYGYTF. The CDR3 DNA sequence: TGTGCCAGCAGTCGAACCGGACAGGGAAGATACGGCTACACCTTC.

V is TRBV6-5 and J is TRBJ1-2, with D tentatively TRBD1 (6 bases). V lost 8 bases to trimming and J lost 4 bases, with 11 bases between them. The V gene's germline CDR1 is MNHEY and CDR2 SVGAGI. CDR3 size: 12 residues. The CDR3 is CASGVGGYGYTF. For the CDR3, the DNA is TGTGCCAGCGGAGTAGGGGGCTATGGCTACACCTTC.

The chain combines TRBV5-4 with TRBJ1-1, with TRBD1 matching over 7 bases. Germline CDR1 SGHNT, CDR2 YYREEE (reference sequence). V gave up 4 bases and J gave up 2 bases; unmatched junction bases: 11. CDR3 length equals 16 residues. CDR3 sequence (DNA): TGTGCCAGCAGCCCACTTACAGGGGTTGCCAACACTGAAGCTTTCTTT. It encodes CASSPLTGVANTEAFF.

The chain couples TRBV5-1 to TRBJ2-7, with a weak D call TRBD1 (5 bases). The CDR3 has 15 residues. V lost 0 bases, J lost 3 bases, and 13 bases lay in between. Germline V lookup: CDR1 SGHRS, CDR2 YFSETQ. The CDR3 coding sequence is TGCGCCAGCAGCTTGGGGGGCGGACACGTCTACGAGCAGTACTTC. Translation gives CASSLGGGHVYEQYF.

This chain connects TRBV9 to TRBJ2-7; the match to TRBD2 covers 12 bases. The CDR3 runs 15 residues. Trimming removed 4 bases from V and 2 bases from J; junction bases left unmatched: 4. Germline CDR1 reads SGDLS; CDR2 reads YYNGEE. CDR3: CASSRGLAGTYEQYF. In nucleotides, the CDR3 is TGTGCCAGCAGCCGAGGACTAGCGGGAACCTACGAGCAGTACTTC.

The rearrangement links TRBV25-1 to TRBJ1-4; D gene ambiguous. V gave up 3 bases and J gave up 0 bases, with 14 bases separating them. The CDR3 runs to 17 residues. The V gene's germline CDR1 is MGHDK and CDR2 SYGVNS. CDR3 in amino acids: CASSELLEGATNEKLFF. The CDR3 DNA is TGTGCCAGCAGTGAGTTATTAGAGGGTGCAACTAATGAAAAACTGTTTTTT.

The rearrangement joins TRBV21-1 to TRBJ2-3; the table names TRBD2, a call not compared with the DNA. TRBV21-1 is shown as a pseudogene. The CDR3 length is 14 residues. In DNA form, the CDR3 reads TGTGCCAGCAGCAAGGTGGCGGAGTGGAGGACGCAGTATTTT. This sequence encodes CASSKVAEWRTQYF.

About this clone: One end of the junction varies from germline; a read error may be responsible. V is TRBV5-4 and J is TRBJ1-3; no definite D call. Looked up from germline, CDR1 is SGHNT and CDR2 is YYREEE (reference sequence). This CDR3 has 14 amino acids. CDR3 protein: CASSITGSVNTIYF. The CDR3 DNA reads as TGTGCCAGCAGTATCACGGGGTCTGTAAACACCATATATTTT. The full variable domain, in which reference TRBV5-4 and TRBJ1-3 provide the parts outside the CDR3, is ETGVTQSPTHLIKTRGQQVTLRCSSQSGHNTVSWYQQALGQGPQFIFQYYREEENGRGNFPPRFSGLQFPNYSSELNVNALELDDSALYLCASSITGSVNTIYFGEGSWLTVV.

The chain employs TRBV5-1 and TRBJ2-5; TRBD2 is a possible D gene (5 bases). CDR1 is SGHRS, CDR2 YFSETQ, per germline. CDR3 length equals 16 residues. V shed 1 base and J shed 2 bases, with 15 bases lying between them. CDR3 DNA: TGCGCCAGCAGCTTGTGGCCTAGCAGTGTACAAGAGACCCAGTACTTC. This codes for CASSLWPSSVQETQYF.

The chain carries TRBV11-2 and TRBJ1-3; TRBD1 is a possible D gene (5 bases). Germline CDR1 SGHAT, CDR2 FQNNGV. CDR3 length: 12 amino acids. Trimming removed 6 bases from V and 8 bases from J, with 11 bases in between. CDR3 residues: CASSSQGYTIYF. CDR3 DNA sequence: TGTGCCAGCAGTTCTCAGGGATACACCATATATTTT.

The chain uses TRBV11-3 and TRBJ2-7, with TRBD2 identical over 9 bases. With 5 bases clipped from V and 5 bases from J, the junction kept 10 bases outside the gene matches. This CDR3 has 15 residues. Germline-derived CDR1 and CDR2 are SGHNT and YENEEA. As DNA, the CDR3 is TGTGCCAGCAGCGCAAGCGGGAGGCAAGTCGACGAGCAGTACTTC. Translation: CASSASGRQVDEQYF.